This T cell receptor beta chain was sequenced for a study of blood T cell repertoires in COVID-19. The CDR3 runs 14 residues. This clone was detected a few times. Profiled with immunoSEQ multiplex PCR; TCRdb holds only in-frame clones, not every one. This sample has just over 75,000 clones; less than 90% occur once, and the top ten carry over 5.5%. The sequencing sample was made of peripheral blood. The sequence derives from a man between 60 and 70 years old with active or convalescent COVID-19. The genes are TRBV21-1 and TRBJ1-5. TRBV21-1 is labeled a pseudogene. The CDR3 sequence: CASRAWRGYQPQHF. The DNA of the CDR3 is TGTGCCAGCCGAGCATGGCGGGGTTACCAGCCCCAGCATTTT.